The clone carrying this TCR beta chain was seen more than once but under ten times. The data are from a study of blood T cell repertoires in COVID-19. Study context: Samples of COVID-19 (acute and convalescent) were obtained from the United States, Italy and Spain. In each case, the material was cDNA or gDNA derived from T cells, B-cell-depleted T cells, or PBMCs.

Original processing methods: Amplification of reference gene primers provided the estimated nucleated cell counts. The repertoire was sequenced with immunoSEQ multiplex PCR; TCRdb's copy has only in-frame clones and lacks some. From that table come the V and J calls and clone size; the DNA was used to work out D and trimming. The repertoire has some 190,000 clones, roughly 85% of them found once; the top ten carry over 2.5%. From germline, CDR1 is SGDLS and CDR2 YYNGEE. The CDR3 is made up of 15 amino acids. After removal of 1 base from V and 6 bases from J, the junction contained 5 bases not matched to a gene.

This TCR derives from a man aged 60 to 75 with acute or convalescent COVID-19. This chain joins TRBV9 and TRBJ2-1, with 9 bases aligning to TRBD2. Sample: peripheral blood. CDR3 in DNA: TGTGCCAGCAGCGTACTAGCGGGATTGGGCAATGAGCAGTTCTTC. This translates into CASSVLAGLGNEQFF.